The 5 T cell receptor beta chains given below trace back to one sample, sequenced in a study of spatial heterogeneity in lung cancer. TCRdb reprocessed the 5' RACE reads via MiXCR and lists one record per CDR3 protein. The sample holds fewer than 60,000 distinct CDR3 sequences, under 8% seen once. Time point of the sample: blood at routine non-recurrence follow-up after resection. Frozen PBMC, nontumor lung or tumor provided whole RNA, which was sequenced unsorted. This specimen was PBMCs, taken at follow-up. The receptors stem from a female donor with early-stage non-small cell lung cancer.

This clonotype came up a few times. The genes are TRBV11-1 and TRBJ2-7; 8 nucleotides line up with TRBD1. Germline CDR1 and CDR2: SGHAT and FQDESV (reference sequence). Trimming cost V 4 bases and J 9 bases; bases outside gene matches: 8. CDR3 length: 13 amino acids. The DNA of the CDR3 is TGTGCCAGCAGCTCACCGGGACAGGTCAGGCAGTACTTC. Protein: CASSSPGQVRQYF.

The sample holds many counts of this clonotype. CDR3 nucleotide sequence: TGCAGCGCCTGGACAGCCCGGCTTGGCTACACCTTC. This codes for CSAWTARLGYTF. This chain joins TRBV29-1 and TRBJ1-2; a weak D match, TRBD1 (6 bases). CDR1 SQVTM and CDR2 ANQGSEA come from the germline V gene. The CDR3 sequence is 12 residues long. Trimming took 7 bases from V and 7 from J, leaving 16 bases between them.

Ten or more counts support this clonotype. The V and J genes are TRBV14 and TRBJ2-4; D is unclear. The CDR3 contains 15 residues. Trimming stripped 0 bases from V and 3 bases from J, with 9 bases between. Per germline, CDR1 SGHDN and CDR2 FVKESK. CDR3 loop: CASSQDTVLKNIQYF. In nucleotides, the CDR3 is TGTGCCAGCAGCCAAGATACGGTTCTCAAAAACATTCAGTACTTC.

This clonotype was detected many times. This chain connects TRBV5-1 to TRBJ1-4; a weak D match, TRBD1 (6 bases). This CDR3 comprises 13 residues. Trimming cost V 5 bases and J 7 bases, with 12 bases left between them. Germline V gene data show CDR1 as SGHRS and CDR2 as YFSETQ. For the CDR3, the DNA is TGCGCCAGCAGTAGGGGGGACGGTGAAAAACTGTTTTTT. Residues: CASSRGDGEKLFF. The variable domain in full, completed from reference TRBV5-1 and TRBJ1-4, reads KAGVTQTPRYLIKTRGQQVTLSCSPISGHRSVSWYQQTPGQGLQFLFEYFSETQRNKGNFPGRFSGRQFSNSRSEMNVSTLELGDSALYLCASSRGDGEKLFFGSGTQLSVL.

There are a few counts of this clonotype. V and J are TRBV5-6 and TRBJ1-5; 9 nucleotides agree with TRBD1. The germline CDR1 and CDR2 sequences are SGHDT and YYEEEE. V was clipped by 4 bases and J by 0 bases; unmatched bases: 8. The CDR3 sequence is 17 residues long. CDR3 region: CASSRWDRDSSNQPQHF. As DNA, the CDR3 is TGTGCCAGCAGCAGATGGGACAGGGATTCTAGCAATCAGCCCCAGCATTTT.